This T cell receptor beta chain stems from a study of STAT5B mutations in CD4+ large granular lymphocyte leukemia. The data were produced by immunoSEQ multiplex PCR, yet TCRdb's version contains in-frame clones alone and is incomplete. The sample has fewer than 50,000 clones; around 80% are singletons. The CDR3 covers 12 residues. The ends were cut back, 4 bases at V and 5 bases at J, with 11 bases in the middle. Germline CDR1 is GTSNPN and CDR2 is SVGIG (reference sequence). The sequenced material came from CD4+ T cells from blood buffy coats. The receptor's source is a human donor in good health. The chain employs TRBV30 and TRBJ2-5, with D tentatively TRBD1 (6 bases). CDR3 coding DNA: TGTGCCTGGACTGCCAGGGGTGAGACCCAGTACTTC. This encodes CAWTARGETQYF.